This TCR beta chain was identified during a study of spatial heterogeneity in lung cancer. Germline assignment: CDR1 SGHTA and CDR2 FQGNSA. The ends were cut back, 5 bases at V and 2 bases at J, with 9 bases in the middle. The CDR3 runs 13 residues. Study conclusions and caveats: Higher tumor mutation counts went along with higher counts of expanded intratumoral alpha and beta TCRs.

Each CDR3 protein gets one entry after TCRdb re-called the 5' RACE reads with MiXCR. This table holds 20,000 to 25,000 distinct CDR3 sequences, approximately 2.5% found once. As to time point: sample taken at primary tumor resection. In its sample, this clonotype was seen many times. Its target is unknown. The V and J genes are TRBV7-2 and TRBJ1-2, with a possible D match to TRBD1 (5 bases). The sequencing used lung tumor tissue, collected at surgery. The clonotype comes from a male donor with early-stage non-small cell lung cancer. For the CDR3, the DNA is TGTGCCAGCAGCCTGACAGAAAACTATGGCTACACCTTC. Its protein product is CASSLTENYGYTF.